The next 24 T cell receptor beta chains were all read from a single sample in a study of patients and donors after allogeneic stem cell transplantation. TCRdb re-analysed the RT-PCR reads in MiXCR, keeping a single row per CDR3 protein. This sample has hundreds of thousands of distinct CDR3 sequences, with 16% found just once. Sequencing was performed on blood, either unsorted or a sorted T cell fraction (not recorded which). These receptors were obtained from a human donor who was either an allogeneic HSCT recipient or a stem cell or donor lymphocyte infusion donor (not recorded which). It is not recorded whose cells these are; they may come from a transplant donor.

CDR3 loop: CASRDRLLYNEQFF. DNA of the CDR3: TGTGCCAGCAGGGACAGGCTGCTATACAATGAGCAGTTCTTC. V usage is TRBV27 and J usage is TRBJ2-1; 7 bases agree with TRBD1. Looked up from germline, CDR1 is MNHEY and CDR2 is SMNVEV (reference sequence). The CDR3 covers 14 residues. The junction had 6 bases not matched to a gene; V was cut back by 6 bases and J by 4 bases.

This clonotype appeared a few times. The chain uses TRBV12-3 or TRBV12-4 and TRBJ1-1; D is perhaps TRBD1 (5 bases). Trimming removed 1 base from V and 11 bases from J, with 14 bases in between. The CDR3 sequence is 13 residues long. The CDR3 is CASSLDSGISAFF. The CDR3 DNA sequence: TGTGCCAGCAGTTTAGACTCAGGGATTAGTGCTTTCTTT.

Here the CDR3 reads CSASLRVEAYEQYF. DNA for the CDR3: TGCAGTGCTTCCCTACGGGTCGAGGCATACGAGCAGTACTTC. The chain combines TRBV20-1 with TRBJ2-7; no reliable D call. Germline CDR1 reads DFQATT; CDR2 reads SNEGSKA (reference sequence). V dropped 5 bases and J dropped 4 bases, with 18 bases sitting between them. The CDR3 spans 14 residues.

This clonotype has just a few counts. This rearrangement joins TRBV10-2 to TRBJ1-3; the D is unclear. Germline V gives CDR1 WSHSY, CDR2 SAAADI. Trimming took off 3 bases at V and 0 bases at J, with 9 bases between the two ends. This CDR3 region has 15 residues. CDR3: CASSESRFSGNTIYF. The CDR3 DNA sequence: TGCGCCAGCAGTGAAAGTAGGTTCTCTGGAAACACCATATATTTT.

The sample holds one count of this clonotype. This sequence joins TRBV20-1 and TRBJ2-3, with 10 positions matching TRBD2. The V and J ends lost 6 bases and 0 bases, in that order; junction bases with no gene match: 6. Germline V gene sequence: CDR1 DFQATT, CDR2 SNEGSKA (reference sequence). The CDR3 loop spans 15 amino acids. CDR3 residues: CSAPDSGRSTDTQYF. In DNA, the CDR3 is TGCAGTGCCCCGGATAGCGGGAGGAGCACAGATACGCAGTATTTT.

This clonotype occurred many times. The chain links TRBV5-1 to TRBJ2-1; 12 bases fit TRBD2. From germline, CDR1 is SGHRS and CDR2 YFSETQ. CDR3 size: 17 residues. Trimming at V came to 4 bases and at J to 3 bases, leaving 8 bases not matched to a gene. The CDR3 DNA follows: TGCGCCAGCAGCCCCCGACTAGCGGGGGCCCTCTACAATGAGCAGTTCTTC. Its translation: CASSPRLAGALYNEQFF.

The chain uses TRBV14 and TRBJ1-1; D not certain. V lost 4 bases, J lost 0 bases, and 9 bases lay in between. The CDR3 covers 14 residues. Germline assignment: CDR1 SGHDN and CDR2 FVKESK. The DNA for the CDR3 is TGTGCCAGCAGCCTCGTAGGTATGAACACTGAAGCTTTCTTT. Amino acid sequence: CASSLVGMNTEAFF.

This chain uses TRBV25-1 with TRBJ1-4, with D hard to call. This CDR3 has 16 amino acids. CDR1 and CDR2 (germline): MGHDK, SYGVNS. Trimming removed 4 bases from V and 7 bases from J, with 19 bases in between. The CDR3 loop is CASSGERFVVAEKLFF. CDR3 in DNA: TGTGCCAGCAGTGGAGAGCGGTTTGTCGTTGCTGAAAAACTGTTTTTT.

This CDR3 reads CASSLGGLAGGYNEQFF. The CDR3 DNA sequence: TGTGCCAGCAGCTTAGGCGGACTAGCGGGAGGCTACAATGAGCAGTTCTTC. J is TRBJ2-1 and V is TRBV7-9; 14 nucleotides agree with TRBD2. The V gene's germline CDR1 is SEHNR and CDR2 FQNEAQ (reference sequence). The CDR3 sequence is 17 residues long. J was trimmed by 3 bases and V by 1 base; bases with no gene match: 2.

J is TRBJ1-5 and V is TRBV3-1; TRBD1 is a possible D gene (6 bases). Germline V CDR1 and CDR2: LGHDT, YNNKEL (reference sequence). V was trimmed by 5 bases and J by 0 bases, leaving 8 bases between them. This CDR3 is 14 amino acids long. CDR3 loop: CASSKQGSNQPQHF. DNA for the CDR3: TGTGCCAGCAGCAAACAGGGTAGCAATCAGCCCCAGCATTTT.

This clonotype occurred many times. The J gene is TRBJ2-3, the V gene TRBV12-3 or TRBV12-4; D gene uncertain. Trimming pared 6 bases from V and 4 bases from J, leaving 20 bases between. The CDR3 length is 16 residues. The CDR3 DNA sequence: TGTGCCAGCAGCCCCGACTCGCGAATGTTTTCAGATACGCAGTATTTT. Translation gives CASSPDSRMFSDTQYF.

This clonotype was detected many times. This chain connects TRBV7-3 to TRBJ1-6, with 8 bases identical to TRBD1. The length of the CDR3 is 14 residues. Trimming took 4 bases from V and 7 from J; bases not matched to a gene: 3. Germline V gives CDR1 SGHTA, CDR2 FQGTGA. The CDR3 sequence: CASSSTGGNSPLHF. DNA for the CDR3: TGTGCCAGCAGCTCTACAGGGGGAAATTCACCCCTCCACTTT.

This clonotype was detected once. This chain links TRBV5-1 with TRBJ1-2; D is unresolved. The V and J ends lost 0 bases and 10 bases respectively, with 13 bases between them. Germline V gene lookup returns CDR1 SGHRS and CDR2 YFSETQ. The CDR3 covers 13 residues. The CDR3 bases are TGCGCCAGCAGCTTGGAAAGCGATTTAGACTACACCTTC. It encodes CASSLESDLDYTF.

CDR3 sequence (DNA): TGTGCCAGCAGTTTAGGGGGACTGTTCTACGAGCAGTACTTC. This codes for CASSLGGLFYEQYF. The V and J genes are TRBV27 and TRBJ2-7; the D gene is possibly TRBD2 (6 bases). CDR1 MNHEY and CDR2 SMNVEV come from the germline V gene (reference sequence). The CDR3 sequence is 14 residues long. The V and J ends lost 2 bases and 3 bases respectively, with 11 bases between them.

This chain uses TRBV10-3 with TRBJ1-1; D may be TRBD1 (5 bases). V lost 2 bases to trimming and J lost 8 bases, with 15 bases between them. CDR3 size: 14 residues. CDR1 is ENHRY, CDR2 SYGVKD, per germline. Here the CDR3 DNA reads TGTGCCATCAGTGAGATTTCGGTCGGGACCGAAGCTTTCTTT. Protein sequence: CAISEISVGTEAFF.

V gene TRBV30 combines with J gene TRBJ2-3; 8 bases line up with TRBD1. Trimming at V came to 7 bases and at J to 0 bases, leaving 9 bases not matched to a gene. This CDR3 is built from 15 residues. Looked up from germline, CDR1 is GTSNPN and CDR2 is SVGIG (reference sequence). The CDR3, as DNA: TGTGCCTACGACAGGGGTACCTCTAGCACAGATACGCAGTATTTT. As protein: CAYDRGTSSTDTQYF.

This clonotype appeared once. The chain couples TRBV10-3 to TRBJ1-6, with TRBD1 matching over 7 bases. V gave up 10 bases and J gave up 8 bases; unmatched junction bases: 8. The CDR3 loop spans 13 amino acids. Germline loops: CDR1 ENHRY, CDR2 SYGVKD. DNA of the CDR3: TGTGCCACCAGGGGACAGAGTGATTCACCCCTCCACTTT. Its translation: CATRGQSDSPLHF.

This clonotype turned up a few times. The chain is built from TRBV20-1 and TRBJ2-3, with TRBD1 identical over 10 bases. This CDR3 region has 14 residues. Trimming at V came to 6 bases and at J to 5 bases, leaving 8 bases not matched to a gene. The germline V gene encodes CDR1 DFQATT and CDR2 SNEGSKA (reference sequence). CDR3 in DNA: TGCAGTGCCGAAGCCGGGACAGGGGTAGATACGCAGTATTTT. It translates to CSAEAGTGVDTQYF.

This clonotype was seen repeatedly, ten times or more. The chain links TRBV12-3 or TRBV12-4 to TRBJ2-6; D gene uncertain. V was clipped by 6 bases and J by 1 base, with 7 bases between them. There are 14 residues in the CDR3. The chain's CDR3 is CASRDGSGANVLTF. CDR3 DNA: TGTGCCAGCAGAGATGGGTCTGGGGCCAACGTCCTGACTTTC.

Ten or more counts support this clonotype. This chain connects TRBV12-3 or TRBV12-4 to TRBJ2-3, with TRBD2 as a possible D gene (6 bases). CDR3 size: 16 residues. Trimming removed 1 base from V and 1 base from J, with 12 bases in between. CDR3 coding DNA: TGTGCCAGCAGTTTAGGAGGAGGAGGGGGCACAGATACGCAGTATTTT. Encoded protein: CASSLGGGGGTDTQYF.

The J gene is TRBJ1-3, the V gene TRBV6-1, with D unresolved. There are 14 residues in the CDR3. Germline values: CDR1 MNHNS, CDR2 SASEGT. Trimming took off 5 bases at V and 0 bases at J, with 8 bases between the two ends. CDR3 sequence (DNA): TGTGCCAGCAGTAACGGTGACTCTGGAAACACCATATATTTT. Amino acids: CASSNGDSGNTIYF.

V and J are TRBV7-2 and TRBJ2-2; D might be TRBD1 (5 bases). Germline lookup yields CDR1 SGHTA and CDR2 FQGNSA. The CDR3 has 12 amino acids. Trimming took off 8 bases at V and 6 bases at J, with 10 bases between the two ends. Here the CDR3 DNA reads TGTGCCAGCGGGGCGGCTCCCGGGGAGCTGTTTTTT. This codes for CASGAAPGELFF. The whole variable domain, remainder taken from reference TRBV7-2 and TRBJ2-2, is GAGVSQSPSNKVTEKGKDVELRCDPISGHTALYWYRQSLGQGLEFLIYFQGNSAPDKSGLPSDRFSAERTGGSVSTLTIQRTQQEDSAVYLCASGAAPGELFFGEGSRLTVL.

The rearrangement uses TRBV10-3 and TRBJ2-5; possibly TRBD2 for D (7 bases). CDR3 length: 15 residues. Germline CDR1 and CDR2: ENHRY and SYGVKD. V dropped 2 bases and J dropped 6 bases, with 16 bases sitting between them. CDR3 amino acids: CAISEAGAKLKTQYF. The CDR3 DNA reads as TGTGCCATCAGTGAGGCGGGGGCGAAATTGAAGACCCAGTACTTC.

This clonotype showed up just a few times. The chain has TRBV7-6 and TRBJ2-1, with 8 bases lining up with TRBD2. The V gene end was trimmed by 1 base and the J gene end by 5 bases; junction bases not matched to a gene: 7. The V gene's germline CDR1 is SGHVS and CDR2 FNYEAQ. The CDR3 is made up of 16 amino acids. CDR3: CASSLGGRPRNNEQFF. CDR3 sequence (DNA): TGTGCCAGCAGCTTAGGCGGGAGGCCGAGAAACAATGAGCAGTTCTTC.